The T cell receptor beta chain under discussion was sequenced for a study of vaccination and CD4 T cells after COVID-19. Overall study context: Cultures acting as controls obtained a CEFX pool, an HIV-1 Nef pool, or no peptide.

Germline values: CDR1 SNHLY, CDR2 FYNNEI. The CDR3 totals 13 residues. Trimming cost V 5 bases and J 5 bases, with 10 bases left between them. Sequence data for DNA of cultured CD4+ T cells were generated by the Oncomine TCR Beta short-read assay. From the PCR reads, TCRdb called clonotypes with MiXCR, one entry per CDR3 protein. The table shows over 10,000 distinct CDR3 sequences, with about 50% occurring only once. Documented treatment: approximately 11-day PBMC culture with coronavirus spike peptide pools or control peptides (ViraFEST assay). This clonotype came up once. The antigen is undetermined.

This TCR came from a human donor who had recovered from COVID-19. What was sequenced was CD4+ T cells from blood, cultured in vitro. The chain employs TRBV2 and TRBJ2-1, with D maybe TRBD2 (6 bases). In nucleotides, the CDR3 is TGTGCCAGCAGTAGGGACTTCGACAATGAGCAGTTCTTC. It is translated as CASSRDFDNEQFF.